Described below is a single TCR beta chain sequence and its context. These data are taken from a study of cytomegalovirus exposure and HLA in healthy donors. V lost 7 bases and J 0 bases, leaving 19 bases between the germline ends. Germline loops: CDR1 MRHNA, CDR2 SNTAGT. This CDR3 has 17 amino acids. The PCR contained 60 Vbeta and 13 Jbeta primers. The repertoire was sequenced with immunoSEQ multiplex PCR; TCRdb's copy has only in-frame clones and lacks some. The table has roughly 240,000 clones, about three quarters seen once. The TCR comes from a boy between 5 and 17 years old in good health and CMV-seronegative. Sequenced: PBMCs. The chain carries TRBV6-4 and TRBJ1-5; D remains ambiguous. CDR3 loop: CASKISSENYSNQPQHF. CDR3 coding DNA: TGTGCCAGCAAAATCTCTTCAGAGAACTATAGCAATCAGCCCCAGCATTTT.